The rows below give T cell receptor beta chains drawn from one sample of a study of cytomegalovirus exposure and HLA in healthy donors. Assay used: immunoSEQ multiplex PCR; TCRdb lists only in-frame clones, some missing. The table shows around 91,000 clones, with roughly 92% occurring only once. The sample comprised PBMCs. Source of these receptors: a woman aged 25 to 39 in good health and CMV-seropositive. Both conserved end residues are part of each CDR3. The D gene is left open where the match is weak. The size of a clone is reported for some rows only, either as once, few or many, or as a class for expanded clones.

d_call: NA; v_call: TRBV30; clone_size: NA; j_call: TRBJ2-7; cdr3_aa: CAWSVGSGVKGIYEQYF; cdr3_nt: TGTGCCTGGAGTGTGGGATCCGGGGTGAAGGGTATCTACGAGCAGTACTTC
d_call: NA; v_call: TRBV18; clone_size: NA; j_call: TRBJ2-7; cdr3_aa: CASSPTLDFAGQYF; cdr3_nt: TGTGCCAGCTCACCGACTTTAGACTTCGCCGGGCAGTACTTC
d_call: NA; v_call: TRBV18; clone_size: NA; j_call: TRBJ1-1; cdr3_aa: CASSPIVREAFF; cdr3_nt: TGTGCCAGCTCACCGATAGTCCGTGAAGCTTTCTTT
d_call: NA; v_call: TRBV21-1; clone_size: NA; j_call: TRBJ1-2; cdr3_aa: CASSPRDWRSRF; cdr3_nt: TGTGCCAGCAGCCCTCGGGACTGGCGGAGTAGATTC
d_call: NA; v_call: TRBV5-5; clone_size: NA; j_call: TRBJ2-1; cdr3_aa: CASSSGTEQFF; cdr3_nt: TGTGCCAGCAGTTCCGGGACAGAGCAGTTCTTC
d_call: NA; v_call: TRBV7-9; clone_size: NA; j_call: TRBJ1-1; cdr3_aa: CASRLGQSNTEAFF; cdr3_nt: TGTGCCAGCAGGTTAGGACAGTCGAACACTGAAGCTTTCTTT
d_call: NA; v_call: TRBV5-4; clone_size: NA; j_call: TRBJ2-3; cdr3_aa: CASSLAGQGPDTQYF; cdr3_nt: TGTGCCAGCAGCTTGGCCGGCCAGGGCCCAGATACGCAGTATTTT
d_call: NA; v_call: TRBV5-8; clone_size: NA; j_call: TRBJ2-4; cdr3_aa: CASSLGGNAKNIQYF; cdr3_nt: TGTGCCAGCAGCTTGGGCGGGAACGCCAAAAACATTCAGTACTTC
d_call: NA; v_call: TRBV7-9; clone_size: NA; j_call: TRBJ2-7; cdr3_aa: CASSSARAGDYEQYF; cdr3_nt: TGTGCCAGCAGCTCCGCTAGGGCGGGCGACTACGAGCAGTACTTC
d_call: TRBD2; v_call: TRBV27; clone_size: NA; j_call: TRBJ2-1; cdr3_aa: CASSLEAGVYEQFF; cdr3_nt: TGTGCCAGCAGTTTAGAAGCGGGAGTGTATGAGCAGTTCTTC
d_call: NA; v_call: TRBV9; clone_size: NA; j_call: TRBJ1-3; cdr3_aa: CASSQVVGNTIYF; cdr3_nt: TGTGCCAGCAGTCAGGTAGTTGGAAACACCATATATTTT
d_call: NA; v_call: TRBV28; clone_size: NA; j_call: TRBJ2-3; cdr3_aa: CASSRVDTQYF; cdr3_nt: TGTGCCAGCAGTCGAGTGGATACGCAGTATTTT
d_call: NA; v_call: TRBV4-1; clone_size: NA; j_call: TRBJ1-2; cdr3_aa: CASSQVLGGRFYGYTF; cdr3_nt: TGCGCCAGCAGCCAAGTTTTGGGGGGGCGCTTCTATGGCTACACCTTC
d_call: TRBD1; v_call: TRBV28; clone_size: NA; j_call: TRBJ2-2; cdr3_aa: CASSLWDRIQPPPGELFF; cdr3_nt: TGTGCCAGCAGTTTATGGGACAGGATTCAGCCCCCCCCCGGGGAGCTGTTTTTT
d_call: NA; v_call: TRBV27; clone_size: NA; j_call: TRBJ1-3; cdr3_aa: CASRKQGQRDTIYF; cdr3_nt: TGTGCCAGCAGAAAACAGGGTCAACGGGACACCATATATTTT
d_call: NA; v_call: TRBV19; clone_size: NA; j_call: TRBJ2-7; cdr3_aa: CASRSSKTYEQYF; cdr3_nt: TGTGCCAGCAGGTCGTCGAAAACCTACGAGCAGTACTTC
d_call: NA; v_call: TRBV7-9; clone_size: NA; j_call: TRBJ1-1; cdr3_aa: CASSPLFREAFF; cdr3_nt: TGTGCCAGCAGCCCCCTGTTTCGGGAAGCTTTCTTT
d_call: NA; v_call: TRBV7-8; clone_size: NA; j_call: TRBJ2-7; cdr3_aa: CASSLAGGESEQYF; cdr3_nt: TGTGCCAGCAGCTTAGCGGGCGGGGAAAGCGAGCAGTACTTC
d_call: NA; v_call: TRBV28; clone_size: once; j_call: TRBJ1-1; cdr3_aa: CASSFLGQTNTEAFF; cdr3_nt: TGTGCCAGCAGTTTCCTAGGACAGACGAACACTGAAGCTTTCTTT
d_call: TRBD2; v_call: TRBV4-2; clone_size: NA; j_call: TRBJ2-1; cdr3_aa: CASSPGLAGVNEQFF; cdr3_nt: TGTGCCAGCAGCCCGGGACTAGCGGGAGTTAATGAGCAGTTCTTC
d_call: TRBD2; v_call: TRBV28; clone_size: NA; j_call: TRBJ2-1; cdr3_aa: CASSLLAVYNEQFF; cdr3_nt: TGTGCCAGCAGTTTACTAGCGGTATACAATGAGCAGTTCTTC
d_call: NA; v_call: TRBV5-4; clone_size: NA; j_call: TRBJ2-5; cdr3_aa: CASSPSAGSPVEETQYF; cdr3_nt: TGTGCCAGCAGCCCATCCGCGGGATCGCCCGTTGAAGAGACCCAGTACTTC
d_call: TRBD1; v_call: TRBV7-2; clone_size: NA; j_call: TRBJ1-4; cdr3_aa: CASGTGNEKLFF; cdr3_nt: TGTGCCAGCGGGACAGGGAACGAAAAACTGTTTTTT
d_call: NA; v_call: TRBV4-2; clone_size: NA; j_call: TRBJ1-5; cdr3_aa: CASSQERGGPQHF; cdr3_nt: TGTGCCAGCAGCCAAGAAAGGGGGGGGCCCCAGCATTTT
d_call: TRBD2; v_call: TRBV7-6; clone_size: NA; j_call: TRBJ2-2; cdr3_aa: CASSFSVGLAITGELFF; cdr3_nt: TGTGCCAGCAGCTTCTCTGTGGGACTAGCGATAACCGGGGAGCTGTTTTTT
d_call: TRBD2; v_call: TRBV9; clone_size: NA; j_call: TRBJ2-3; cdr3_aa: CASSSRNGLAALTDTQYF; cdr3_nt: TGTGCCAGCAGCTCCCGGAACGGACTAGCGGCTCTCACAGATACGCAGTATTTT